This passage covers 30 T cell receptor beta chains from one sample sequenced in a study of T cells in Graves' hyperthyroidism and ophthalmopathy. RNA transcripts gave rise to amplified TCR beta CDR3 regions. First-round RT-PCR of the TCR CDR3 relied on the HTBI primer set. TCRdb passed the multiplex PCR reads through MiXCR, listing each CDR3 protein once. Counted here are hundreds of thousands of distinct CDR3 sequences, about 24% occurring once; the ten biggest clones make up over 9%. Sequencing was done on a sample of blood. Receptors were obtained from a woman aged 25 to 39 with Graves' ophthalmopathy.

With respect to this clonotype: A much larger clone is a single base away; this may be a read error. The J gene is TRBJ1-2, the V gene TRBV7-2; D call uncertain. The CDR3 extends over 8 amino acids. The germline V gene encodes CDR1 SGHTA and CDR2 FQGNSA. This CDR3 is CASPACSF. The CDR3 DNA sequence: TGTGCCAGCCCTGCGTGCTCCTTC.

In this sample, this clonotype turned up many times. This chain joins TRBV5-1 and TRBJ2-7; weak D call: TRBD1 (6 bases). From germline, CDR1 is SGHRS and CDR2 YFSETQ. The V end lost 4 bases, the J end lost 0 bases, and 14 bases lay between the germline ends. This CDR3 has 15 residues. The CDR3 region has the DNA TGCGCCAGCAGCCCCGGACAGTCCAGCTCCTACGAGCAGTACTTC. Translating it yields CASSPGQSSSYEQYF.

The gene calls are TRBV6-1 and TRBJ1-5; TRBD1 matches 9 bases. The CDR3 length is 16 residues. Losses at the gene ends were 2 bases for V and 2 bases for J; bases not matched to a gene: 4. Germline CDR1 is MNHNS and CDR2 is SASEGT. Written as DNA, the CDR3 is TGTGCCAGCAGTGAAAATTGGACAGGGGGCAATCAGCCCCAGCATTTT. Amino acid sequence: CASSENWTGGNQPQHF.

This clonotype was counted at least ten times. This chain joins TRBV29-1 and TRBJ1-5; D perhaps matches TRBD1 (6 bases). The CDR3 spans 13 residues. Germline V gene data show CDR1 as SQVTM and CDR2 as ANQGSEA. V was clipped by 6 bases and J by 5 bases, with 14 bases between them. CDR3 residues: CSVTQGSDQPQHF. DNA of the CDR3: TGCAGCGTGACACAGGGTTCGGATCAGCCCCAGCATTTT.

This clonotype was detected many times. The CDR3 region is CASSMSGGSYEQYF. CDR3 DNA: TGTGCCAGTAGTATGTCAGGGGGATCCTACGAGCAGTACTTC. The rearrangement uses TRBV19 and TRBJ2-7; TRBD1 aligns across 7 bases. The CDR3 is 14 amino acids. Losses at the gene ends were 3 bases for V and 1 base for J; bases not matched to a gene: 3. The germline V gene has CDR1 LNHDA and CDR2 SQIVND (reference sequence).

V gene TRBV4-1 combines with J gene TRBJ2-7; no clear D. V was clipped by 0 bases and J by 10 bases, with 10 bases between them. The CDR3 extends over 12 amino acids. Germline assignment: CDR1 MGHRA and CDR2 YSYEKL. In DNA, the CDR3 is TGCGCCAGCAGCCAAGAAGTGTATCCTCAGTACTTC. Protein product: CASSQEVYPQYF.

This clonotype was picked up a small number of times. The chain is built from TRBV11-2 and TRBJ2-7; 9 nucleotides match TRBD2. CDR1 is SGHAT, CDR2 FQNNGV, per germline. Trimming cost V 0 bases and J 3 bases; bases outside gene matches: 3. The CDR3 is made up of 15 amino acids. The CDR3 DNA reads as TGTGCCAGCAGCTTAGAACTAGCGGGCCTCTACGAGCAGTACTTC. Its translation is CASSLELAGLYEQYF. The complete variable domain, with remaining parts taken from reference TRBV11-2 and TRBJ2-7, reads EAGVAQSPRYKIIEKRQSVAFWCNPISGHATLYWYQQILGQGPKLLIQFQNNGVVDDSQLPKDRFSAERLKGVDSTLKIQPAKLEDSAVYLCASSLELAGLYEQYFGPGTRLTVT.

In this sample, this clonotype turned up many times. The CDR3 DNA follows: TGTGCCAGCAGCCGACGGGACAGGGCAGAGACCCAGTACTTC. As protein: CASSRRDRAETQYF. The genes are TRBV7-9 and TRBJ2-5; 9 nucleotides agree with TRBD1. The CDR3 contains 14 residues. Trimming at V came to 5 bases and at J to 4 bases, leaving 5 bases not matched to a gene. In germline, CDR1 is SEHNR, CDR2 FQNEAQ (reference sequence).

At least ten counts were recorded for this clonotype. The genes are TRBV6-2 or TRBV6-3 and TRBJ1-5; D is uncertain. Germline CDR1 and CDR2: MNHEY and SVGEGT. Trimming shortened V by 8 bases and J by 0 bases, and 11 bases separated the two germline ends. The CDR3 consists of 14 residues. CDR3 bases: TGTGCCAGCGTCGATTCACATAGCAATCAGCCCCAGCATTTT. This sequence encodes CASVDSHSNQPQHF.

This clonotype occurred a few times. V and J are TRBV6-4 and TRBJ1-1; D possibly corresponds to TRBD1 (6 bases). V lost 4 bases to trimming and J lost 0 bases, with 12 bases between them. In germline, CDR1 is MRHNA, CDR2 SNTAGT. The CDR3 runs 15 residues. The CDR3 DNA reads as TGTGCCAGCAGTGCCCACGGGGGCATGAACACTGAAGCTTTCTTT. It encodes CASSAHGGMNTEAFF.

This clonotype came up many times. V gene TRBV6-2 or TRBV6-3 combines with J gene TRBJ1-2; possibly TRBD1 for D (6 bases). Germline V gene lookup returns CDR1 MNHEY and CDR2 SVGEGT. The CDR3 extends over 13 amino acids. Trimming pared 2 bases from V and 7 bases from J, leaving 11 bases between. CDR3 loop: CASSYIRGVGYTF. For the CDR3, the DNA is TGTGCCAGCAGTTACATCAGGGGTGTTGGCTACACCTTC.

This clonotype was counted only a few times. The chain uses TRBV6-1 and TRBJ2-2; TRBD1 aligns across 8 bases. V lost 5 bases and J lost 1; bases outside the gene matches: 3. The length of the CDR3 is 15 residues. CDR1 is MNHNS and CDR2 is SASEGT in the germline V gene. The DNA of the CDR3 is TGTGCCAGCAGTCGGGACAGGCGGAACACCGGGGAGCTGTTTTTT. It specifies CASSRDRRNTGELFF.

This chain links TRBV6-1 with TRBJ1-1; TRBD1 agrees at 7 bases. CDR1 is MNHNS and CDR2 is SASEGT in the germline V gene. V was clipped by 2 bases and J by 3 bases; unmatched bases: 6. This CDR3 is 15 amino acids long. For the CDR3, the DNA is TGTGCCAGCAGTGAACAGGGGGGGGCGTACACTGAAGCTTTCTTT. This sequence encodes CASSEQGGAYTEAFF.

This clonotype was recorded at least ten times. This chain connects TRBV20-1 to TRBJ1-1; no reliable D call. The CDR3 is 14 amino acids. Germline lookup yields CDR1 DFQATT and CDR2 SNEGSKA (reference sequence). The V end was cut by 5 bases, the J end by 0 bases, with 13 bases between. The CDR3 region is CSAPGSGVNTEAFF. DNA for the CDR3: TGCAGTGCTCCCGGGTCAGGCGTGAACACTGAAGCTTTCTTT.

Comments on this clonotype: A read error may explain this, as a much larger clone is one base away. No DNA is shown, since the ends of the CDR3 on it are uncertain; the CDR3 is the one TCRdb lists. The rearrangement uses TRBV29-1 and TRBJ2-5; TRBD1 reflects the table's D call only, with no check against the DNA. The CDR3 length equals 13 residues, ends included. The germline V gene has CDR1 SQVTM and CDR2 ANQGSEA. The CDR3 sequence: CSVASGARETKYF.

The V and J genes are TRBV20-1 and TRBJ2-7; TRBD1 agrees at 7 bases. Germline loops: CDR1 DFQATT, CDR2 SNEGSKA (reference sequence). The CDR3 is 15 residues long. Trimming took 5 bases from V and 5 from J; bases not matched to a gene: 15. CDR3 in amino acids: CSAPPRPTGWDEQYF. The CDR3 DNA is TGCAGTGCTCCTCCTCGCCCGACAGGGTGGGACGAGCAGTACTTC.

The chain is built from TRBV19 and TRBJ1-2; D possibly corresponds to TRBD1 (6 bases). The V end was cut by 3 bases, the J end by 5 bases, with 7 bases between. Germline values: CDR1 LNHDA, CDR2 SQIVND (reference sequence). The CDR3 has 12 residues. The CDR3 spells CASSMDRYGYTF. Here the CDR3 DNA reads TGTGCCAGTAGTATGGACAGATATGGCTACACCTTC.

This clonotype was picked up many times. The chain uses TRBV6-5 and TRBJ2-7; D remains unclear. Per the germline V gene, CDR1 is MNHEY and CDR2 is SVGAGI. V dropped 2 bases and J dropped 6 bases, with 17 bases sitting between them. The CDR3 is 15 amino acids. The CDR3 is CASSYGIVFSGEQYF. The CDR3, as DNA: TGTGCCAGCAGTTACGGGATAGTTTTTTCTGGCGAGCAGTACTTC.

This clonotype occurred a few times. This chain uses TRBV12-3 or TRBV12-4 with TRBJ2-7; the match to TRBD1 covers 7 bases. Unmatched junction bases numbered 5, after V lost 6 bases and J lost 0 bases. The CDR3 contains 14 residues. In DNA form, the CDR3 reads TGTGCCAGCAGGAGGGGACAGAACTCCTACGAGCAGTACTTC. As protein: CASRRGQNSYEQYF.

This sequence joins TRBV6-1 and TRBJ1-2; D gene ambiguous. Trimming removed 5 bases from V and 8 bases from J, with 12 bases in between. The CDR3 extends over 12 amino acids. CDR1 and CDR2 from the germline V gene are MNHNS and SASEGT. CDR3 in DNA: TGTGCCAGCAGTCCGTCGGGGAACGGCTACACCTTC. It translates to CASSPSGNGYTF.

V usage is TRBV15 and J usage is TRBJ2-7; D is uncertain. The V and J ends lost 0 bases and 7 bases respectively, with 10 bases between them. Germline values: CDR1 LNHNV, CDR2 YYDKDF (reference sequence). The length of the CDR3 is 13 residues. CDR3 DNA: TGTGCCACCAGCAGAGATAAAGGGTATGAGCAGTACTTC. It translates to CATSRDKGYEQYF.

The V gene is TRBV9, the J gene TRBJ2-2, with 8 bases aligning to TRBD1. V dropped 3 bases and J dropped 0; count of bases not matched to a gene: 4. Germline V gene sequence: CDR1 SGDLS, CDR2 YYNGEE. CDR3 length: 16 amino acids. The CDR3 here is CASSAEGQANTGELFF. DNA for the CDR3: TGTGCCAGCAGCGCCGAGGGACAGGCGAACACCGGGGAGCTGTTTTTT.

The table lists this clonotype with a few counts. The rearrangement joins TRBV10-3 to TRBJ2-2, with D perhaps matching TRBD1 or TRBD2 (5 bases each). This CDR3 comprises 18 residues. Germline CDR1 and CDR2: ENHRY and SYGVKD. Trimming stripped 3 bases from V and 0 bases from J, with 17 bases between. In DNA, the CDR3 is TGTGCCATCAGTGATCCTTGGGACCGGCAAACGAACACCGGGGAGCTGTTTTTT. Amino acid sequence: CAISDPWDRQTNTGELFF.

This clonotype was recorded many times. This chain connects TRBV6-5 to TRBJ1-5; 9 positions agree with TRBD1. Germline V CDR1 and CDR2: MNHEY, SVGAGI. V shed 2 bases, J shed 4 bases, and the junction held 3 bases outside the gene matches. CDR3 size: 15 residues. CDR3 bases: TGTGCCAGCAGTTACGGGGGACAGGGTAATCAGCCCCAGCATTTT. Its protein is CASSYGGQGNQPQHF.

This clonotype was picked up many times. CDR3: CASSYYGRGRNIQYF. The CDR3 DNA reads as TGTGCCAGCAGTTACTATGGCAGGGGTAGAAACATTCAGTACTTC. The V gene is TRBV6-5, the J gene TRBJ2-4, with D possibly being TRBD1 (6 bases). The CDR3 has 15 residues. CDR1 and CDR2 from the germline V gene are MNHEY and SVGAGI. Trimming shortened V by 1 base and J by 6 bases, and 13 bases separated the two germline ends.

This clonotype showed up just once. The chain has TRBV12-3 or TRBV12-4 and TRBJ2-7; no reliable D call. CDR3 length: 12 residues. V lost 2 bases and J lost 2, with 4 bases in between. DNA for the CDR3: TGTGCCAGCAGTTTAATGACCTACGAGCAGTACTTC. It yields the protein CASSLMTYEQYF.

A few counts support this clonotype. The V gene is TRBV2, the J gene TRBJ2-7; D is uncertain. The ends were cut back, 3 bases at V and 0 bases at J, with 6 bases in the middle. CDR1 SNHLY and CDR2 FYNNEI come from the germline V gene. This CDR3 contains 13 residues. The CDR3 sequence: CASSDPTSYEQYF. The CDR3 DNA sequence: TGTGCCAGCAGTGACCCAACCTCCTACGAGCAGTACTTC.

This clonotype was detected many times. The CDR3 sequence: CASSVGPSYEQYF. In DNA, the CDR3 is TGCGCCAGCAGCGTGGGACCGAGTTACGAGCAGTACTTC. The chain has TRBV5-1 and TRBJ2-7, with D possibly called TRBD1 or TRBD2 (5 bases each). Germline V lookup: CDR1 SGHRS, CDR2 YFSETQ. V was pared by 4 bases and J by 4 bases, with 12 bases between. The CDR3 is made up of 13 amino acids.

This clonotype was detected ten times or more. The genes are TRBV20-1 and TRBJ2-7, with TRBD1 matching over 8 bases. CDR1 is DFQATT, CDR2 SNEGSKA, per germline (reference sequence). The V and J ends lost 1 base and 6 bases, in that order; junction bases with no gene match: 5. The CDR3 is 13 residues long. The DNA of the CDR3 is TGCAGTGCTAGAGGAACGGACAGGGCCGAGCAGTACTTC. Translation: CSARGTDRAEQYF.

This clonotype came up many times. The chain links TRBV7-3 to TRBJ2-2; D not certain. Deletions cut 5 bases from V and 4 bases from J, with 14 bases between. The CDR3 consists of 15 residues. Germline assignment: CDR1 SGHTA and CDR2 FQGTGA. CDR3 nucleotide sequence: TGTGCCAGCAGCCAACCAAGTGGCGGCACCGGGGAGCTGTTTTTT. It is translated as CASSQPSGGTGELFF. The entire variable domain, with the rest obtained from reference TRBV7-3 and TRBJ2-2, is as follows: GAGVSQTPSNKVTEKGKYVELRCDPISGHTALYWYRQSLGQGPEFLIYFQGTGAADDSGLPNDRFFAVRPEGSVSTLKIQRTERGDSAVYLCASSQPSGGTGELFFGEGSRLTVL.